These T cell receptor beta chains were read from a single sample in a study of PD-1 blockade in classical Hodgkin lymphoma. Only in-frame clones appear in the TCRdb table, and some are missing; sequencing was by immunoSEQ multiplex PCR. The sample includes 90,000 to 130,000 clones, 89% of them seen just once. This specimen consisted of peripheral blood mononuclear cells (PBMCs), obtained before the second cycle of nivolumab. Receptors were obtained from a human donor with classical Hodgkin lymphoma. Both conserved end residues are part of each CDR3. The D gene is left open where the match is weak.

v_gene: TRBV6-4
j_gene: TRBJ2-3
d_gene: .
CDR3aa: CASSDRAGSPDTQYF

v_gene: TRBV15
j_gene: TRBJ2-7
d_gene: .
CDR3aa: CATSRDWDSYEQYF

v_gene: TRBV30
j_gene: TRBJ1-2
d_gene: .
CDR3aa: CAWSRDSYRHGYTF

v_gene: TRBV5-8
j_gene: TRBJ1-2
d_gene: .
CDR3aa: CASSTPGIVDYGYTF

v_gene: TRBV2
j_gene: TRBJ1-1
d_gene: TRBD1
CDR3aa: CASIQGVNTEAFF

v_gene: TRBV27
j_gene: TRBJ1-2
d_gene: .
CDR3aa: CASSSYGGNYGYTF

v_gene: TRBV29-1
j_gene: TRBJ1-5
d_gene: TRBD1
CDR3aa: CSVAQGAGSNQPQHF

v_gene: TRBV19
j_gene: TRBJ2-6
d_gene: .
CDR3aa: CASSHSGANVLTF

v_gene: TRBV7-9
j_gene: TRBJ2-2
d_gene: .
CDR3aa: CASSSKFGELFF

v_gene: TRBV20-1
j_gene: TRBJ1-1
d_gene: .
CDR3aa: CSARFTTEAFF

v_gene: TRBV6-1
j_gene: TRBJ2-7
d_gene: .
CDR3aa: CASTEELQYF

v_gene: TRBV4-1
j_gene: TRBJ2-5
d_gene: TRBD2
CDR3aa: CASSQNWLAGGGGQETQYF

v_gene: TRBV27
j_gene: TRBJ1-5
d_gene: .
CDR3aa: CASSLSFRHSNQPQHF

v_gene: TRBV2
j_gene: TRBJ1-5
d_gene: TRBD1
CDR3aa: CASRRTGGGGNQPQHF

v_gene: TRBV27
j_gene: TRBJ2-7
d_gene: .
CDR3aa: CASSLIVGSSHEQYF

v_gene: TRBV19
j_gene: TRBJ1-1
d_gene: .
CDR3aa: CASSNRIGTEAFF

v_gene: TRBV2
j_gene: TRBJ1-1
d_gene: TRBD1
CDR3aa: CASTPRVGGAGNTEAFF

v_gene: TRBV29-1
j_gene: TRBJ2-5
d_gene: .
CDR3aa: CSVDRQQETQYF

v_gene: TRBV4-2
j_gene: TRBJ2-3
d_gene: TRBD2
CDR3aa: CASSLLAGAADTQYF

v_gene: TRBV2
j_gene: TRBJ2-2
d_gene: TRBD1
CDR3aa: CASRPQGTGELFF

v_gene: TRBV30
j_gene: TRBJ1-1
d_gene: .
CDR3aa: CAWISAGKVTEAFF

v_gene: TRBV25-1
j_gene: TRBJ2-2
d_gene: TRBD1
CDR3aa: CASSGHGTGNTGELFF

v_gene: TRBV5-5
j_gene: TRBJ1-4
d_gene: .
CDR3aa: CASSLDPPGGTNEKLFF

v_gene: TRBV7-2
j_gene: TRBJ1-1
d_gene: TRBD1
CDR3aa: CASRTAQGAFEAFF

v_gene: TRBV6-5
j_gene: TRBJ1-2
d_gene: .
CDR3aa: CASSRTDLNYGYTF

v_gene: TRBV27
j_gene: TRBJ2-5
d_gene: TRBD1
CDR3aa: CASSQYPGTEFQETQYF

v_gene: TRBV4-1
j_gene: TRBJ1-5
d_gene: .
CDR3aa: CASSQALRGVRNQPQHF

v_gene: TRBV13
j_gene: TRBJ2-1
d_gene: .
CDR3aa: CASSPLVGASSYNEQFF

v_gene: TRBV7-9
j_gene: TRBJ2-7
d_gene: .
CDR3aa: CASSLMSGTSYEQYF

v_gene: TRBV10-1
j_gene: TRBJ2-7
d_gene: TRBD2
CDR3aa: CASSGGASGSYEQYF

v_gene: TRBV28
j_gene: TRBJ1-5
d_gene: TRBD1
CDR3aa: CASSLRGRGLRQPQHF

v_gene: TRBV2
j_gene: TRBJ1-4
d_gene: .
CDR3aa: CASLEGWNEKLFF

v_gene: TRBV6-6
j_gene: TRBJ2-1
d_gene: .
CDR3aa: CASRPQGMFSYNEQFF

v_gene: TRBV19
j_gene: TRBJ2-6
d_gene: .
CDR3aa: CASSMTGYSGANVLTF

v_gene: TRBV6-6
j_gene: TRBJ1-6
d_gene: .
CDR3aa: CASSYSTQLNPLHF

v_gene: TRBV6-6
j_gene: TRBJ2-2
d_gene: .
CDR3aa: CASSYGGSGELFF

v_gene: TRBV6-5
j_gene: TRBJ1-5
d_gene: .
CDR3aa: CASSPPTGPGQPQHF

v_gene: TRBV25-1
j_gene: TRBJ2-7
d_gene: .
CDR3aa: CASSEYVGGKQYF

v_gene: TRBV5-6
j_gene: TRBJ2-7
d_gene: .
CDR3aa: CASSNSGVREQYF

v_gene: TRBV5-1
j_gene: TRBJ2-7
d_gene: TRBD2
CDR3aa: CASRQGLADSYEQYF

v_gene: TRBV5-1
j_gene: TRBJ2-3
d_gene: .
CDR3aa: CASSFGQGLDTQYF

v_gene: TRBV7-9
j_gene: TRBJ1-1
d_gene: TRBD1
CDR3aa: CASSYRDRENTEAFF

v_gene: TRBV19
j_gene: TRBJ1-1
d_gene: .
CDR3aa: CASRDMAMNTEAFF

v_gene: TRBV5-1
j_gene: TRBJ2-7
d_gene: .
CDR3aa: CASSLDGARGYEQYF

v_gene: TRBV7-2
j_gene: TRBJ2-3
d_gene: TRBD2
CDR3aa: CASSSGLAGRYTDTQYF

v_gene: TRBV19
j_gene: TRBJ2-3
d_gene: TRBD2
CDR3aa: CASTGGVADTQYF

v_gene: TRBV30
j_gene: TRBJ1-1
d_gene: .
CDR3aa: CALLKRGRMNTEAFF

v_gene: TRBV2
j_gene: TRBJ2-2
d_gene: .
CDR3aa: CASREQAPGTGELFF

v_gene: TRBV27
j_gene: TRBJ2-7
d_gene: .
CDR3aa: CASSFRPNYEQYF

v_gene: TRBV6-1
j_gene: TRBJ1-1
d_gene: .
CDR3aa: CASQGGVAWWTEAFF

v_gene: TRBV15
j_gene: TRBJ1-4
d_gene: TRBD1
CDR3aa: CATSRDRQGRQDLVFF

v_gene: TRBV5-1
j_gene: TRBJ2-2
d_gene: TRBD2
CDR3aa: CASSLAAGGYTGELFF

v_gene: TRBV4-2
j_gene: TRBJ1-2
d_gene: .
CDR3aa: CASSQVDQQGYTF

v_gene: TRBV28
j_gene: TRBJ1-5
d_gene: TRBD1
CDR3aa: CASSLAGGINQPQHF

v_gene: TRBV5-1
j_gene: TRBJ2-1
d_gene: TRBD2
CDR3aa: CASSKGLAGASYNEQFF

v_gene: TRBV4-2
j_gene: TRBJ2-5
d_gene: .
CDR3aa: CASSSWGPQETQYF

v_gene: TRBV18
j_gene: TRBJ1-2
d_gene: TRBD1
CDR3aa: CASSDGTGGGYTF